Detailed here is one T cell receptor (beta chain). Its binding antigen is unknown. No base-level quality is on record; no much larger clone is a single base apart. Measured from the cysteine to the phenylalanine, the CDR3 is 14 residues long. Only the CDR3 part of the read is kept: 42 bases, read in frame from the first base. Relative to germline, V is missing 5 bases and J is missing 5 bases, with 8 bases of the junction outside any gene match. CDR1 and CDR2 were assigned from the germline V gene as SGHRS and YFSETQ. The record originates from a study of T cells after yellow fever vaccination (dated by TCRdb to the late 2010s). About the study as a whole: The SMART-Seq v4 Ultra Low Input RNA kit was used to prepare libraries from fractions with low cell numbers. To follow T-cell clones before and after both primary and booster YFV17D yellow fever vaccination, bulk TCR alpha and beta repertoires underwent longitudinal sequencing. The cohort comprised two healthy male donors, one aged 18 to 29 and one aged 30 to 40 years. Blood was collected at multiple timepoints before and after primary and secondary immunization, and bulk PBMC replicates and cell subsets were isolated.

What the authors observed across the whole study: After the booster, most of the clones that had expanded following primary vaccination were detected again (about 95% of CD4 and around 90% of CD8), which suggests that memory was broadly maintained. Because only a couple of donors were included in the study, the extent to which the findings can be generalized is limited. Because abundant contaminating clonotypes from the bulk population could be contained in FACS-sorted repertoires, computational filtering was required. A small fraction of clonotypes showed up in both the CD4 and CD8 compartments, probably as a result of convergent recombination. The secondary T-cell response was weaker than the primary response but faster, peaking on day 5 instead of day 15.

The treatment or condition label of this sample denotes: live attenuated yellow fever vaccine strain. At each blood-draw timepoint, two biological replicates of bulk PBMCs were collected. PBMCs were isolated from peripheral blood using a standard Ficoll-Paque protocol. TriZol was used to extract RNA from bulk PBMCs, from CD4 and CD8 fractions, and from dextramer-positive and dextramer-negative fractions. TCR cDNA was made using 5'RACE template switching, a step that added a universal primer site and unique molecular identifiers. Priming for cDNA synthesis came from both the TCR alpha and TCR beta constant segments. Library amplification involved two PCR steps, and the second step added sample barcodes and sequencing adapters. Sequencing of the libraries was done on either Illumina HiSeq 2500 (2x100 bp) or NovaSeq (2x150 bp). For the original study's pipeline: MIGEC handled demultiplexing of reads and collapsing into UMI consensus sequences, while MiXCR performed V(D)J alignment. Clonotypes responding to the vaccine were identified with edgeR on replicate PBMC samples, with the criteria of FDR below 0.01 and a log2 fold change above 5 up to day 15. Bulk clonotypes were assigned CD4 or CD8 identity according to which sequenced CD4 or CD8 repertoire held them at higher abundance. TCRdb ran its own pipeline on the public reads, namely fastp trimming at Q25 and MiXCR clone calling, and kept in-frame beta chains. Every CDR3 protein is listed once, alongside the most common genes and DNA of its rows. The V and J calls and clone size are TCRdb's, not the authors'. The sample includes nearly 550,000 distinct CDR3 sequences, with over 15% observed a single time. 13% to 15% of the sample is taken by the ten largest.

This receptor was taken from a man aged 30 to 39 who received the YFV17D yellow fever vaccine. The sample consisted of PBMCs, taken 15 days after the yellow fever booster vaccination. The chain links TRBV5-1 with TRBJ2-7; a stretch of 9 junction bases matches TRBD2. The CDR3 region reads CASSISGRMDEQYF. The sequence in DNA is TGCGCCAGCAGTATCAGCGGGAGGATGGACGAGCAGTACTTC.